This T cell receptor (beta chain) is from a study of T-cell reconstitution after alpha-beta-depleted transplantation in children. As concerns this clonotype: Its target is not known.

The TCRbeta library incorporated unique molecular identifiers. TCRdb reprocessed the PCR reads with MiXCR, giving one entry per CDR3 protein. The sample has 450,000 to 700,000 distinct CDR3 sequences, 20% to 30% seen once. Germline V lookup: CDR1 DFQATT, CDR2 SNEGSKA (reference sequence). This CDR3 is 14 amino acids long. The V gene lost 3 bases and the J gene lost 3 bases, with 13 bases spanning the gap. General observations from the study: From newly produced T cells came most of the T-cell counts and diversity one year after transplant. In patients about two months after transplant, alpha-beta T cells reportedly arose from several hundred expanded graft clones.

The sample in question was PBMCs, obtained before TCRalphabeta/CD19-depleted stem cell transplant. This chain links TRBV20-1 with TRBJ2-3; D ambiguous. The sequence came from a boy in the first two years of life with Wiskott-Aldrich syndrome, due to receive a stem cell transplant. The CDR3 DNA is TGCAGTGCTAGTCTGGACGGATCGACAGATACGCAGTATTTT. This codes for CSASLDGSTDTQYF.